This TCR beta chain comes out of a study of CD8+ T cells in alopecia areata. Study context: After 6 to 18 months of tofacitinib, follow-up continued 6 months off drug.

Researchers took lesional scalp punch biopsies and peripheral blood from people who were alopecia areata patients. CDR1 SGHNT and CDR2 YYREEE come from the germline V gene (reference sequence). The CDR3 covers 16 residues. Trimming removed 8 bases from V and 6 bases from J; junction bases left unmatched: 18. A few counts support this clone. What it binds is not known. cDNA reverse transcribed from extracted RNA served as the sequencing template. Method: immunoSEQ multiplex PCR; TCRdb's copy keeps in-frame clones and lacks some. The profile shows over 10,000 clones, roughly 55% of them singletons. Overall study findings and caveats: Sequenced scalp T cells also include alphabeta T cells resident in normal skin. Lesional scalp, especially alopecia totalis/universalis, showed higher clonality than normal scalp.

The source of this sequence is a human donor with alopecia areata. The chain recombines TRBV5-4 with TRBJ1-1; TRBD1 matches at 8 bases. The sample was skin. DNA for the CDR3: TGTGCCAGTCGTCCCGGGACAGGCGGTTCTTCCGCTGAAGCTTTCTTT. Its protein is CASRPGTGGSSAEAFF.